The 4 T cell receptor beta chains below all came from one sample that was sequenced in a study of T cells after yellow fever vaccination. MiXCR was run by TCRdb on the 5' RACE reads, yielding one entry per CDR3 protein. The sample records roughly 310,000 distinct CDR3 sequences, 7.5% to 9% being singletons. The input for sequencing was PBMCs, taken on the day of the first yellow fever vaccination. The receptors were sampled from a man between 18 and 35 years old who received the YFV17D yellow fever vaccine.

The rearrangement joins TRBV7-9 to TRBJ2-7; possible D gene TRBD1, 5 bases. V was pared by 0 bases and J by 2 bases, with 11 bases between. CDR3 length: 15 amino acids. From germline, CDR1 is SEHNR and CDR2 FQNEAQ (reference sequence). Here the CDR3 reads CASSLAGQNPYEQYF. The CDR3 region has the DNA TGTGCCAGCAGCTTAGCGGGGCAGAACCCCTACGAGCAGTACTTC. Variable domain in full (rest from reference TRBV7-9 and TRBJ2-7): DTGVSQNPRHKITKRGQNVTFRCDPISEHNRLYWYRQTLGQGPEFLTYFQNEAQLEKSRLLSDRFSAERPKGSFSTLEIQRTEQGDSAMYLCASSLAGQNPYEQYFGPGTRLTVT.

The sample holds a few counts of this clonotype. This chain joins TRBV6-4 and TRBJ1-5; 8 positions agree with TRBD1. Germline V lookup: CDR1 MRHNA, CDR2 SNTAGT. The CDR3 is made up of 19 amino acids. The V segment lost 6 bases and the J segment 5 bases; nucleotides outside the gene matches: 21. The chain's CDR3 is CASRTRRGQVGVRDQPQHF. CDR3 nucleotide sequence: TGTGCCAGCAGGACCCGGAGGGGACAGGTCGGTGTGAGGGATCAGCCCCAGCATTTT.

This clonotype has more than one count but fewer than ten. J is TRBJ1-5 and V is TRBV6-6; D is undetermined. Germline CDR1 MNHNY, CDR2 SVGAGI (reference sequence). CDR3 length equals 12 residues. Deletions cut 5 bases from V and 11 bases from J, with 13 bases between. The CDR3, as DNA: TGTGCCAGCAGTCACAGCTTGGGAGCCCAGCATTTT. Translating gives CASSHSLGAQHF.

This sequence joins TRBV19 and TRBJ2-7; 11 bases are a match to TRBD1. The CDR3 loop spans 15 amino acids. CDR1 and CDR2 from the germline V gene are LNHDA and SQIVND (reference sequence). V dropped 4 bases and J dropped 6; count of bases not matched to a gene: 8. The CDR3 sequence: CASSTDGQGAAEQYF. For the CDR3, the DNA is TGTGCCAGTAGTACGGACGGACAGGGGGCAGCCGAGCAGTACTTC. Combining the CDR3 with reference TRBV19 and TRBJ2-7 gives the whole variable domain DGGITQSPKYLFRKEGQNVTLSCEQNLNHDAMYWYRQDPGQGLRLIYYSQIVNDFQKGDIAEGYSVSREKKESFPLTVTSAQKNPTAFYLCASSTDGQGAAEQYFGPGTRLTVT.